This TCR beta chain originates from a study of blood T cell repertoires in COVID-19. At the level of the study: T cells, B-cell-depleted T cells, or PBMCs provided the cDNA or gDNA that served as material.

CDR1 is SGHRS and CDR2 is YFSETQ in the germline V gene. Trimming stripped 2 bases from V and 5 bases from J, with 19 bases between. This CDR3 has 16 residues. This table comes from immunoSEQ multiplex PCR, and its TCRdb copy is limited to in-frame clones, with some not included. The data hold 57,000 or so clones, with approximately 80% observed a single time. V and J are TRBV5-1 and TRBJ1-1; D is possibly TRBD1 (5 bases). Sequencing was carried out using peripheral blood. The sequence was collected from a woman aged 80 or over with active or convalescent COVID-19. The CDR3 loop reads CASSFQRGGRGTEAFF. CDR3 coding DNA: TGCGCCAGCAGCTTTCAAAGGGGAGGGCGGGGGACTGAAGCTTTCTTT.